This TCR beta chain was observed in a study of regulatory dendritic cells for organ transplantation. General observations from the study: Memory CD8+ clonal expansion seemed more limited with regulatory than mature dendritic cells. Memory CD8+ T cells were the most oligoclonal; naive cells were highly diverse. Among resting subsets, memory CD8+ cells contained the most alloreactive clonotypes.

The CDR3 is made up of 15 amino acids. CDR1 is SGHTA and CDR2 is FQGNSA in the germline V gene. Between the trimmed V and J ends, which lost 2 bases and 4 bases, there was a span of 15 bases. Sequencing used immunoSEQ multiplex PCR; TCRdb keeps in-frame clones, though not all of them. The sample holds more than 10,000 clones, nearly 90% seen once. On this clone: Its antigen is currently unknown.

Sorted T cells were CFSE-labeled and cultured more than 4 days with allogeneic regulatory or mature dendritic cells at 1:10. Memory T cells were CD45RO+, naive were CD45RA+, sorted by FACS. This TCR derives from a human donor in good health. Material: naive CD8+ T cells from blood cultured with dendritic cells. Indicated subset: CD45RA+ naive T cells. The genes are TRBV7-2 and TRBJ2-7; tentatively, D is TRBD1 (5 bases). Written as DNA, the CDR3 is TGTGCCAGCAGCTTATTAGGGGAATCAATATACGAGCAGTACTTC. Its protein product is CASSLLGESIYEQYF.